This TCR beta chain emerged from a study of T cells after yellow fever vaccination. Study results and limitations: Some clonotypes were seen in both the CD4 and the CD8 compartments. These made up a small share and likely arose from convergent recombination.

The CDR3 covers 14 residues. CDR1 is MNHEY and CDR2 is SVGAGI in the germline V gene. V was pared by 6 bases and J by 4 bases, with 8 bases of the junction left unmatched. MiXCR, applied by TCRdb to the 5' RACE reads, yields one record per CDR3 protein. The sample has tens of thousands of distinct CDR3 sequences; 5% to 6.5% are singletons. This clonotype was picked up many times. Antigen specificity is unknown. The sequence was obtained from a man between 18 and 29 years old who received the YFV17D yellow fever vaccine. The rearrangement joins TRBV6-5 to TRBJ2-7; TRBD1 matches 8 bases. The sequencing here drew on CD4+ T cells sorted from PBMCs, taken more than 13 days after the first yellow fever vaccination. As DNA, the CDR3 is TGTGCCAGCAGACCAGGGGGCAGAAGTTACGAGCAGTACTTC. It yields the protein CASRPGGRSYEQYF.